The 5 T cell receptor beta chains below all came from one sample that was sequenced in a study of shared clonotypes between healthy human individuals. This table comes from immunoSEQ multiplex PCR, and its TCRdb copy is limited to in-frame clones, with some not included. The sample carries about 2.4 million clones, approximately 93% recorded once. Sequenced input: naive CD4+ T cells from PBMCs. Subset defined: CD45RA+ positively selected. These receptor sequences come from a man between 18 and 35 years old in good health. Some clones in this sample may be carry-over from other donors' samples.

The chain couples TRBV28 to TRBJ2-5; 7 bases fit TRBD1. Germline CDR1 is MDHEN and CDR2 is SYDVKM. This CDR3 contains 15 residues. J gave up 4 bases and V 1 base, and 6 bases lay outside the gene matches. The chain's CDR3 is CASSLSGTARETQYF. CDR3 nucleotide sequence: TGTGCCAGCAGTTTATCCGGGACAGCGAGAGAGACCCAGTACTTC.

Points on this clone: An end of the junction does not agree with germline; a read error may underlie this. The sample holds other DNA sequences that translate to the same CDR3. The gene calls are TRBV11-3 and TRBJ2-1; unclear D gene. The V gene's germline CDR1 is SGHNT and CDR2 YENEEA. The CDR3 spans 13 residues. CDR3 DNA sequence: TGTGCCAGCAGCCTAGATCCCTACAATGAGCAGTTCTTC. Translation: CASSLDPYNEQFF.

This CDR3 reads CASSDRGTSGETQYF. CDR3 in DNA: TGTGCCAGCAGTGACAGAGGGACTAGCGGGGAGACCCAGTACTTC. The J gene is TRBJ2-5, the V gene TRBV2; 12 bases line up with TRBD2. V shed 3 bases, J shed 5 bases, and the junction held 4 bases outside the gene matches. Germline CDR1 is SNHLY and CDR2 is FYNNEI. The CDR3 has 15 amino acids.

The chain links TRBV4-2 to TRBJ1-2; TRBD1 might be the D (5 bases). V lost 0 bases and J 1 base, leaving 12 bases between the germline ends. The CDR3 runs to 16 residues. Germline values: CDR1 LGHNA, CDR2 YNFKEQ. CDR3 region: CASSQDLVGRNYGYTF. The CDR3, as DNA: TGTGCCAGCAGCCAAGATCTAGTGGGGCGTAACTATGGCTACACCTTC.

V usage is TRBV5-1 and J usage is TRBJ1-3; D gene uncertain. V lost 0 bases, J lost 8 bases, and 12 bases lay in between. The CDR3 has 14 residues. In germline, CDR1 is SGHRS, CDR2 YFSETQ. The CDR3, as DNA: TGCGCCAGCAGCTTGGGTCCCGACTGGGACACCATATATTTT. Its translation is CASSLGPDWDTIYF.